The 31 T cell receptor beta chains presented below share a single source sample, sequenced in a study of cytomegalovirus exposure and HLA in healthy donors. Primers for the PCR totalled 60 Vbeta and 13 Jbeta. Clones were sequenced by immunoSEQ multiplex PCR, and TCRdb holds only the in-frame ones, with some missing. The sample consists of 85,000 to 120,000 clones, more than 75% of them appearing once. The sequencing input was PBMCs. The source of these receptors is a woman aged 50 to 65 in good health and CMV-seropositive.

On this clone itself: The same CDR3 is also encoded by other DNA sequences in this sample. This rearrangement joins TRBV18 to TRBJ2-5, with 8 bases matching TRBD1. The closer fit of TRBJ2-7 to the DNA end suggests the J call may be wrong. The CDR3 spans 14 residues. Germline lookup yields CDR1 KGHSH and CDR2 LQKENI. CDR3 coding DNA: TGTGCCAGCTCACCAGGACAGGGCTACTACGAGCAGTACTTC. Translated, it gives CASSPGQGYYEQYF.

This clone was recorded only once. The chain has TRBV5-8 and TRBJ2-5; possible D gene TRBD2, 7 bases. TRBJ2-7 explains the end of the DNA better; the J call may be wrong. This CDR3 contains 14 residues. Germline loops: CDR1 SGHTS, CDR2 YDEGEE. The CDR3 sequence is CASSSVGGGGEQYF. Here the CDR3 DNA reads TGTGCCAGCAGCTCGGTGGGCGGGGGCGGCGAGCAGTACTTC.

This clone appeared a few times. The genes are TRBV10-3 and TRBJ2-1; perhaps TRBD1 as D (6 bases). V was shortened by 2 bases and J by 16 bases, with 15 bases between the two germline ends. CDR1 ENHRY and CDR2 SYGVKD come from the germline V gene. This CDR3 comprises 12 residues. In DNA, the CDR3 is TGTGCCATCAGTGAGGAGAGGGGGACCATCTTCTTC. This sequence encodes CAISEERGTIFF.

This chain connects TRBV5-4 to TRBJ2-5, with 10 positions matching TRBD2. Germline trimming cut 0 bases from V and 3 bases from J; bases unmatched to any gene: 2. Germline CDR1 is SGHNT and CDR2 is YYREEE (reference sequence). The CDR3 length is 15 residues. The CDR3 DNA sequence: TGTGCCAGCAGCTTGGCTAGCGGGGGAAAAGAGACCCAGTACTTC. Translating it yields CASSLASGGKETQYF.

This sequence joins TRBV7-8 and TRBJ1-1; D not certain. Germline loops: CDR1 SGHVS, CDR2 FQNEAQ. The CDR3 is 13 amino acids. V was cut by 1 base and J by 9 bases, with 12 bases left in between. CDR3 residues: CASSLVSRNQAFF. The CDR3 DNA reads as TGTGCCAGCAGCTTAGTTAGCAGAAATCAAGCTTTCTTT.

This chain uses TRBV14 with TRBJ1-2; D gene unclear. CDR1 SGHDN and CDR2 FVKESK come from the germline V gene. The CDR3 runs to 12 residues. Trimming removed 3 bases at V and 7 bases at J, with 9 bases between. The CDR3 loop reads CASSQGAFGYTF. Here the CDR3 DNA reads TGTGCCAGCAGCCAGGGAGCGTTTGGCTACACCTTC.

The genes are TRBV29-1 and TRBJ1-2; D is uncertain. CDR1 SQVTM and CDR2 ANQGSEA come from the germline V gene. There are 12 residues in the CDR3. The V end was cut by 8 bases, the J end by 8 bases, with 18 bases between. Written as DNA, the CDR3 is TGCAGCACCCTGGCGGGGATATACGGCTACACCTTC. It specifies CSTLAGIYGYTF.

V usage is TRBV6-5 and J usage is TRBJ2-7; D perhaps matches TRBD2 (5 bases). The CDR3 is 14 amino acids. V lost 4 bases and J 2 bases, leaving 12 bases between the germline ends. The germline gives CDR1 MNHEY, CDR2 SVGAGI. CDR3 DNA: TGTGCCAGCAGTTCGGGATCGATAACCTACGAGCAGTACTTC. It encodes CASSSGSITYEQYF.

The chain uses TRBV7-3 and TRBJ2-3; weak D call: TRBD1 (5 bases). The V gene's germline CDR1 is SGHTA and CDR2 FQGTGA. This CDR3 is built from 13 residues. Trimming pared 2 bases from V and 6 bases from J, leaving 9 bases between. CDR3 DNA sequence: TGTGCCAGCAGCTTATGGGGCGTGGATACGCAGTATTTT. It codes for CASSLWGVDTQYF.

Comments on this clone: Different DNA sequences within this sample yield the same CDR3. The chain links TRBV5-1 to TRBJ2-3, with D tentatively TRBD2 (5 bases). This CDR3 has 14 residues. V lost 2 bases, J lost 0 bases, and 7 bases lay in between. Per the germline V gene, CDR1 is SGHRS and CDR2 is YFSETQ. The CDR3 region has the DNA TGCGCCAGCAGCTTTGGCGGGAGCACAGATACGCAGTATTTT. This encodes CASSFGGSTDTQYF.

Notes on this clone: Additional DNA sequences in this sample encode the identical CDR3. This chain uses TRBV27 with TRBJ2-5; 7 bases line up with TRBD2. V shed 6 bases, J shed 1 base, and the junction held 2 bases outside the gene matches. From germline, CDR1 is MNHEY and CDR2 SMNVEV (reference sequence). CDR3 length: 13 residues. CDR3 sequence reads: CASRRGTQETQYF. In nucleotides, the CDR3 is TGTGCCAGCAGGCGGGGGACCCAAGAGACCCAGTACTTC.

Concerning this clone: This CDR3 is also generated by other DNA sequences in the sample. The chain recombines TRBV9 with TRBJ2-7; a weak D match, TRBD2 (5 bases). CDR3 size: 16 residues. Germline V gene sequence: CDR1 SGDLS, CDR2 YYNGEE. With 0 bases removed from V and 2 bases from J, the gap between germline ends came to 15 bases. The CDR3, as DNA: TGTGCCAGCAGCGTAGGAGCCGGGAAAACAACCTACGAGCAGTACTTC. This translates into CASSVGAGKTTYEQYF.

The genes are TRBV2 and TRBJ1-6, with 9 bases lining up with TRBD1. CDR1 SNHLY and CDR2 FYNNEI come from the germline V gene. There are 14 residues in the CDR3. The V segment lost 7 bases and the J segment 8 bases; nucleotides outside the gene matches: 6. The CDR3 loop is CASTNRGPYSPLHF. The CDR3 DNA follows: TGTGCCAGCACGAACAGGGGGCCGTATTCACCCCTCCACTTT.

This chain uses TRBV7-2 with TRBJ2-7, with 15 nucleotides matching TRBD2. Germline values: CDR1 SGHTA, CDR2 FQGNSA. CDR3 length equals 19 residues. The V gene end was trimmed by 9 bases and the J gene end by 2 bases; junction bases not matched to a gene: 17. CDR3 region: CASQGSRGLAGGIPYEQYF. The CDR3, as DNA: TGTGCCAGTCAGGGGAGTCGGGGACTAGCGGGGGGAATCCCCTACGAGCAGTACTTC. Combining the CDR3 with reference TRBV7-2 and TRBJ2-7 gives the whole variable domain GAGVSQSPSNKVTEKGKDVELRCDPISGHTALYWYRQSLGQGLEFLIYFQGNSAPDKSGLPSDRFSAERTGGSVSTLTIQRTQQEDSAVYLCASQGSRGLAGGIPYEQYFGPGTRLTVT.

As for this clone: Compared with germline, one end of the junction differs, possibly owing to a read error. The rearrangement links TRBV28 to TRBJ1-2; 10 bases line up with TRBD1. Germline CDR1 is MDHEN and CDR2 is SYDVKM. The CDR3 sequence is 14 residues long. Here the CDR3 DNA reads TGTGCCAGCAGTTCACCGGGACAGGGGCCTGACCTCGCCTTC. Translating gives CASSSPGQGPDLAF.

This clone appeared a single time. V gene TRBV6-6 combines with J gene TRBJ2-1; 9 nucleotides agree with TRBD2. The CDR3 is 13 residues long. V lost 5 bases, J lost 5 bases, and 1 base stayed unmatched. Germline V CDR1 and CDR2: MNHNY, SVGAGI (reference sequence). DNA of the CDR3: TGTGCCAGCAGTCCTAGCGGGGACAATGAGCAGTTCTTC. Its translation: CASSPSGDNEQFF.

The chain carries TRBV7-2 and TRBJ1-2; D unresolved. This CDR3 has 17 amino acids. In germline, CDR1 is SGHTA, CDR2 FQGNSA. The V end lost 1 base, the J end lost 2 bases, and 17 bases lay between the germline ends. CDR3 loop: CASSLVSAGRGNYGYTF. In DNA, the CDR3 is TGTGCCAGCAGCTTAGTTTCGGCGGGCCGCGGCAACTATGGCTACACCTTC.

This chain connects TRBV5-1 to TRBJ1-2; 7 nucleotides agree with TRBD1. Losses at the gene ends were 5 bases for V and 4 bases for J; bases not matched to a gene: 14. The V gene's germline CDR1 is SGHRS and CDR2 YFSETQ. The CDR3 extends over 16 amino acids. The CDR3 loop reads CASSNEPGQLLYGYTF. CDR3 DNA sequence: TGCGCCAGCAGTAACGAACCGGGACAGCTTCTCTATGGCTACACCTTC.

The DNA of the CDR3 is TGTGCCTGGAGTCCACCCCCCTGGAGGGTGAGTAAACCTGAAGCTTTCTTT. This sequence encodes CAWSPPPWRVSKPEAFF. V is TRBV30 and J is TRBJ1-1; D is ambiguous. Germline CDR1 and CDR2: GTSNPN and SVGIG (reference sequence). This CDR3 contains 17 residues. Trimming cost V 2 bases and J 6 bases, with 25 bases left between them.

The rearrangement links TRBV9 to TRBJ1-2; possible D gene TRBD1, 6 bases. This CDR3 comprises 13 residues. Per the germline V gene, CDR1 is SGDLS and CDR2 is YYNGEE. V lost 0 bases, J lost 9 bases, and 12 bases lay in between. CDR3 nucleotides: TGTGCCAGCAGCGTAGTGACAGGCAGCAGCTACACCTTC. Protein product: CASSVVTGSSYTF.

This rearrangement joins TRBV18 to TRBJ1-1; D may be TRBD1 (5 bases). V gave up 5 bases and J gave up 0 bases, with 10 bases separating them. Per germline, CDR1 KGHSH and CDR2 LQKENI. The CDR3 contains 14 residues. The CDR3 DNA follows: TGTGCCAGCTCATTGGGACTGATGAACACTGAAGCTTTCTTT. Residues: CASSLGLMNTEAFF.

This chain connects TRBV9 to TRBJ1-4; 8 nucleotides match TRBD1. Germline loops: CDR1 SGDLS, CDR2 YYNGEE. The junction had 0 bases not matched to a gene; V was cut back by 0 bases and J by 5 bases. The CDR3 has 14 residues. In DNA, the CDR3 is TGTGCCAGCAGCGTAGGGACAGGGAATGAAAAACTGTTTTTT. Encoded protein: CASSVGTGNEKLFF.

The J gene is TRBJ1-1, the V gene TRBV6-5; TRBD1 might be the D (6 bases). The CDR3 is 16 residues long. Germline CDR1 and CDR2: MNHEY and SVGAGI. The V and J ends lost 3 bases and 0 bases respectively, with 14 bases between them. CDR3 in amino acids: CASSYIRGFMNTEAFF. As DNA, the CDR3 is TGTGCCAGCAGTTATATTAGGGGGTTCATGAACACTGAAGCTTTCTTT.

This rearrangement joins TRBV19 to TRBJ2-5; D perhaps matches TRBD1 (5 bases). The germline CDR1 and CDR2 sequences are LNHDA and SQIVND (reference sequence). The CDR3 is 13 residues long. The V gene lost 3 bases and the J gene lost 4 bases, with 9 bases spanning the gap. Written as DNA, the CDR3 is TGTGCCAGTAGTATGGGTCAGGGAGAGACCCAGTACTTC. It is translated as CASSMGQGETQYF.

CDR3 sequence (DNA): TGCGCCAGCAGCCAGACAGGGAGTAACCACGAGCAGTACTTC. Translation: CASSQTGSNHEQYF. The V gene is TRBV5-1, the J gene TRBJ2-7; TRBD1 matches at 7 bases. Germline trimming cut 4 bases from V and 5 bases from J; bases unmatched to any gene: 9. The CDR3 runs 14 residues. Germline CDR1 reads SGHRS; CDR2 reads YFSETQ.

The chain is built from TRBV5-1 and TRBJ2-7; TRBD1 aligns across 7 bases. In germline, CDR1 is SGHRS, CDR2 YFSETQ. Unmatched junction bases numbered 8, after V lost 3 bases and J lost 2 bases. The CDR3 loop spans 15 amino acids. For the CDR3, the DNA is TGCGCCAGCAGCTGGACCGGGACAGAAGCCTACGAGCAGTACTTC. Protein product: CASSWTGTEAYEQYF.

CDR3 sequence reads: CASSSTPGHQYNEQFF. Here the CDR3 DNA reads TGCGCCAGCAGCTCCACTCCGGGACACCAGTACAATGAGCAGTTCTTC. This rearrangement joins TRBV5-1 to TRBJ2-1; D is possibly TRBD1 (6 bases). This CDR3 is built from 16 residues. CDR1 and CDR2 (germline): SGHRS, YFSETQ. V shed 3 bases and J shed 4 bases, with 17 bases lying between them.

This CDR3 is CASSQEVETSGGAGSWETQYF. Here the CDR3 DNA reads TGTGCCAGCAGCCAAGAAGTAGAAACTAGCGGGGGGGCCGGATCGTGGGAGACCCAGTACTTC. The chain is built from TRBV14 and TRBJ2-5; 13 positions agree with TRBD2. V lost 0 bases to trimming and J lost 5 bases; unmatched junction nucleotides: 18. CDR3 length: 21 residues. Germline CDR1 reads SGHDN; CDR2 reads FVKESK.

By sample share, this clone is medium-sized. The V gene is TRBV6-1, the J gene TRBJ1-2, with 8 nucleotides matching TRBD1. Trimming took 10 bases from V and 3 from J; bases not matched to a gene: 13. CDR1 is MNHNS, CDR2 SASEGT, per germline. CDR3 length: 15 residues. The CDR3 protein is CATHPQGQVDYGYTF. The CDR3 DNA is TGTGCCACCCACCCCCAGGGACAGGTTGACTATGGCTACACCTTC.

This chain links TRBV2 with TRBJ2-5; 10 bases align to TRBD2. This CDR3 is 15 amino acids long. Losses at the gene ends were 7 bases for V and 5 bases for J; bases not matched to a gene: 10. CDR1 SNHLY and CDR2 FYNNEI come from the germline V gene. The CDR3 protein is CASIPTSGVGETQYF. The CDR3 DNA follows: TGTGCCAGCATCCCAACTAGCGGGGTTGGGGAGACCCAGTACTTC. The whole variable domain, remainder taken from reference TRBV2 and TRBJ2-5, is EPEVTQTPSHQVTQMGQEVILRCVPISNHLYFYWYRQILGQKVEFLVSFYNNEISEKSEIFDDQFSVERPDGSNFTLKIRSTKLEDSAMYFCASIPTSGVGETQYFGPGTRLLVL.

The chain couples TRBV5-1 to TRBJ1-3; D uncertain. The V end lost 0 bases, the J end lost 6 bases, and 7 bases lay between the germline ends. The V gene's germline CDR1 is SGHRS and CDR2 YFSETQ. There are 13 residues in the CDR3. CDR3 coding DNA: TGCGCCAGCAGCTTGGAAGCTGCAAACACCATATATTTT. Protein product: CASSLEAANTIYF.